Shown below are 17 T cell receptor beta chains from a single sample sequenced in a study of shared clonotypes between healthy human individuals (dated by TCRdb to about 2020). Libraries came from the immunoSEQ multiplex PCR assay. TCRdb took over this immuneACCESS table, retaining in-frame rearrangements with V and J assigned. Such tables are incomplete; in checked studies, under half of the missing clones stem from an unresolved V gene, and the remainder is unexplained. This sample has under 1,900,000 clones in its table, and less than 99% of those were observed once. Of the sample, roughly 0.36% is held by the ten largest clones. The sample consisted of naive CD4+ T cells sorted from blood. The cell subset or site label corresponds to: CD45RA+ positively selected. Receptors originate from a man younger than 40 in good health.

This rearrangement joins TRBV30 to TRBJ2-3; a possible D gene is TRBD2 (6 bases). The CDR3 runs 14 residues. V was trimmed by 4 bases and J by 4 bases, leaving 15 bases between them. The V gene's germline CDR1 is GTSNPN and CDR2 SVGIG (reference sequence). The CDR3 is CAWKWGWRADTQYF. The CDR3 bases are TGTGCCTGGAAATGGGGGTGGAGGGCAGATACGCAGTATTTT.

Regarding this clone: Other DNA sequences of this sample code for an identical CDR3. The chain links TRBV5-1 to TRBJ2-3; weak D call: TRBD2 (6 bases). CDR1 is SGHRS, CDR2 YFSETQ, per germline. V dropped 3 bases and J dropped 2 bases, with 7 bases sitting between them. The CDR3 consists of 13 residues. The CDR3, as DNA: TGCGCCAGCAGCTCGGGGGTCACAGATACGCAGTATTTT. Its protein is CASSSGVTDTQYF.

Concerning this clone itself: Other DNA variants within this sample encode the same CDR3. The chain combines TRBV10-3 with TRBJ1-5; D call uncertain. The V and J ends lost 0 bases and 2 bases respectively, with 5 bases between them. Germline V gene data show CDR1 as ENHRY and CDR2 as SYGVKD. The CDR3 totals 14 residues. CDR3: CAISESVGNQPQHF. DNA of the CDR3: TGTGCCATCAGTGAGTCGGTAGGCAATCAGCCCCAGCATTTT.

The chain recombines TRBV4-1 with TRBJ1-4; D may be TRBD1 (5 bases). The CDR3 contains 15 residues. The germline CDR1 and CDR2 sequences are MGHRA and YSYEKL. Trimming cost V 1 base and J 3 bases, with 9 bases left between them. CDR3 in DNA: TGCGCCAGCAGCCAAGTGCAGGGAGCTAATGAAAAACTGTTTTTT. Its translation: CASSQVQGANEKLFF.

This chain links TRBV25-1 with TRBJ2-2; D gene uncertain. The CDR3 runs to 16 residues. The V and J ends lost 3 bases and 3 bases respectively, with 14 bases between them. From germline, CDR1 is MGHDK and CDR2 SYGVNS. DNA of the CDR3: TGTGCCAGCAGTGACGACGGATTGTACGACACCGGGGAGCTGTTTTTT. Protein product: CASSDDGLYDTGELFF.

The chain employs TRBV11-2 and TRBJ2-7; 8 bases are a match to TRBD1. The V gene end was trimmed by 3 bases and the J gene end by 4 bases; junction bases not matched to a gene: 11. The V gene's germline CDR1 is SGHAT and CDR2 FQNNGV. This CDR3 contains 16 residues. The CDR3 protein is CASSLTGQGRGYEQYF. The CDR3 DNA reads as TGTGCCAGCAGCTTGACAGGACAGGGACGAGGGTACGAGCAGTACTTC.

The chain links TRBV25-1 to TRBJ2-1; D is ambiguous. In germline, CDR1 is MGHDK, CDR2 SYGVNS. The CDR3 contains 16 residues. The germline V and J ends were trimmed by 0 bases and 1 base, with 10 bases remaining between them. DNA for the CDR3: TGTGCCAGCAGTGAATATGGCACGGAGTCCTACAATGAGCAGTTCTTC. It translates to CASSEYGTESYNEQFF.

The chain couples TRBV19 to TRBJ1-1; D ambiguous. V dropped 2 bases and J dropped 5 bases, with 15 bases sitting between them. This CDR3 is 15 amino acids long. CDR1 and CDR2 from the germline V gene are LNHDA and SQIVND (reference sequence). The CDR3 is CASSIRGGGGTEAFF. In DNA, the CDR3 is TGTGCCAGTAGTATACGAGGAGGTGGAGGAACTGAAGCTTTCTTT. Full variable domain (missing parts from reference TRBV19 and TRBJ1-1): DGGITQSPKYLFRKEGQNVTLSCEQNLNHDAMYWYRQDPGQGLRLIYYSQIVNDFQKGDIAEGYSVSREKKESFPLTVTSAQKNPTAFYLCASSIRGGGGTEAFFGQGTRLTVV.

The rearrangement links TRBV28 to TRBJ2-7, with 12 bases matching TRBD2. J was trimmed by 9 bases and V by 4 bases; bases with no gene match: 7. Germline CDR1 MDHEN, CDR2 SYDVKM. The CDR3 is made up of 14 amino acids. This CDR3 reads CASSYIGLAGPQYF. CDR3 DNA: TGTGCCAGCAGTTATATAGGACTAGCGGGACCGCAGTACTTC.

This chain connects TRBV9 to TRBJ2-2; tentative D call: TRBD1 (5 bases). The CDR3 extends over 14 amino acids. V was shortened by 4 bases and J by 1 base, with 8 bases between the two germline ends. Germline V lookup: CDR1 SGDLS, CDR2 YYNGEE. The chain's CDR3 is CASSKGQNTGELFF. CDR3 in DNA: TGTGCCAGCAGCAAGGGGCAGAACACCGGGGAGCTGTTTTTT.

The genes are TRBV30 and TRBJ2-7, with 11 bases aligning to TRBD2. V gave up 0 bases and J gave up 3 bases; unmatched junction bases: 4. Per germline, CDR1 GTSNPN and CDR2 SVGIG (reference sequence). The length of the CDR3 is 15 residues. In DNA form, the CDR3 reads TGTGCCTGGAGTGTAATGACTAGCGGGATCTACGAGCAGTACTTC. Translated, it gives CAWSVMTSGIYEQYF.

V is TRBV29-1 and J is TRBJ2-1, with 11 bases matching TRBD2. The CDR3 consists of 14 residues. V was clipped by 6 bases and J by 5 bases; unmatched bases: 6. The V gene's germline CDR1 is SQVTM and CDR2 ANQGSEA. CDR3 in amino acids: CSVPQGLADNEQFF. The CDR3, as DNA: TGCAGCGTACCACAGGGACTAGCGGACAATGAGCAGTTCTTC.

The chain links TRBV7-8 to TRBJ2-1; 7 bases agree with TRBD2. The CDR3 has 16 amino acids. The trim removed 2 bases at V and 10 bases at J, leaving 14 bases unmatched. Germline loops: CDR1 SGHVS, CDR2 FQNEAQ. CDR3 DNA: TGTGCCAGCAGCTTACATGAGCTAGCGGATTTACGGGAGCAGTTCTTC. Residues: CASSLHELADLREQFF.

The J gene is TRBJ1-1, the V gene TRBV6-5; D not resolved. The germline V gene encodes CDR1 MNHEY and CDR2 SVGAGI. Trimming took 5 bases from V and 8 from J, leaving 18 bases between them. CDR3 length: 14 amino acids. The chain's CDR3 is CASSQTRRVDEAFF. The CDR3, as DNA: TGTGCCAGCAGTCAAACCAGGAGAGTCGACGAAGCTTTCTTT.

The chain is built from TRBV7-3 and TRBJ1-1, with D unresolved. Germline CDR1 and CDR2: SGHTA and FQGTGA. The CDR3 consists of 13 residues. Trimming took 5 bases from V and 3 from J, leaving 10 bases between them. CDR3 residues: CASSPTADTEAFF. CDR3 sequence (DNA): TGTGCCAGCAGCCCAACGGCGGACACTGAAGCTTTCTTT.

The chain carries TRBV2 and TRBJ2-4; 11 positions match TRBD1. The CDR3 covers 15 residues. CDR1 SNHLY and CDR2 FYNNEI come from the germline V gene. The V and J ends lost 4 bases and 4 bases, in that order; junction bases with no gene match: 3. CDR3 coding DNA: TGTGCCAGCAGTGTGGACAGGGGGCAGAAAAACATTCAGTACTTC. It codes for CASSVDRGQKNIQYF.

The chain links TRBV11-3 to TRBJ2-3, with D hard to call. CDR1 and CDR2 (germline): SGHNT, YENEEA. The V end lost 0 bases, the J end lost 11 bases, and 18 bases lay between the germline ends. This CDR3 contains 15 residues. The CDR3 spells CASSLELSPHVGQYF. CDR3 DNA: TGTGCCAGCAGCTTAGAGCTTAGTCCGCACGTAGGGCAGTATTTT.